Listed below are T cell receptor beta chains from one sample, sequenced in a study of OX40 agonist ivuxolimab in advanced cancers. Data came from immunoSEQ multiplex PCR; TCRdb stores just in-frame clones and leaves some out. The repertoire holds more than 65,000 clones, with about 85% as singletons. This specimen was CD4+ or CD8+ T cells sorted from blood, taken in a trial of the OX40 agonist ivuxolimab. All receptors come from an adult with an advanced solid tumor such as melanoma, head and neck, liver or kidney cancer. The CDR3 runs from the conserved cysteine through the conserved F or W. D genes are given only for firm matches. A clone size is listed for some rows: how often the clone was seen (once, few, many), or a class if it is expanded.

size	V	J	D	CDR3	DNA
NA	TRBV5-1	TRBJ2-4	NA	CASSWGLWLRENIQYF	TGCGCCAGCAGCTGGGGACTTTGGCTGCGGGAAAACATTCAGTACTTC
NA	TRBV6-5	TRBJ1-2	NA	CASAPTQALLSGYTF	TGTGCCTCAGCACCCACTCAGGCGCTTCTATCTGGCTACACCTTC
NA	TRBV5-1	TRBJ2-5	NA	CASSRAGVETQYF	TGCGCCAGCAGCCGCGCAGGGGTAGAGACCCAGTACTTC
NA	TRBV7-9	TRBJ2-7	TRBD2	CASSLGPGAGLGEQYF	TGTGCCAGCAGCTTAGGTCCGGGAGCGGGATTGGGCGAGCAGTACTTC
NA	TRBV5-1	TRBJ2-1	TRBD2	CASSLGLAGGNNEQFF	TGCGCCAGCAGCCTGGGACTAGCGGGAGGAAACAATGAGCAGTTCTTC
NA	TRBV7-2	TRBJ2-5	NA	CASSLWTNIQETQYF	TGTGCCAGCAGCTTATGGACTAACATACAAGAGACCCAGTACTTC
NA	TRBV7-9	TRBJ2-5	TRBD2	CASSSGTSRLIQETQYF	TGTGCCAGCAGCTCCGGGACTAGCAGATTAATACAAGAGACCCAGTACTTC
NA	TRBV5-4	TRBJ1-1	NA	CASSPERTAGAFF	TGTGCCAGCAGCCCCGAACGGACCGCAGGAGCTTTCTTT
NA	TRBV6-5	TRBJ1-3	TRBD1	CASSYGDRGDTIYF	TGTGCCAGCAGTTATGGTGACAGGGGTGACACCATATATTTT
NA	TRBV6-1	TRBJ1-6	NA	CASSPGPYNSPLHF	TGTGCCAGCAGTCCGGGGCCTTATAATTCACCCCTCCACTTT
few	TRBV20-1	TRBJ2-5	NA	CSAKNRETQYF	TGCAGTGCTAAGAATAGGGAGACCCAGTACTTC
few	TRBV15	TRBJ2-5	NA	CATSRAPGLKETQYF	TGTGCCACCAGCAGAGCCCCGGGACTCAAAGAGACCCAGTACTTC
NA	TRBV29-1	TRBJ2-7	NA	CSVEDPAGGPYEQYF	TGCAGCGTTGAAGATCCGGCCGGGGGGCCCTACGAGCAGTACTTC
NA	TRBV6-5	TRBJ1-2	NA	CASSKTVNRGYTF	TGTGCCAGCAGCAAGACAGTAAATAGAGGCTACACCTTC
NA	TRBV7-9	TRBJ1-1	NA	CASSLYGGTTEAFF	TGTGCCAGCAGCTTGTACGGGGGAACCACTGAAGCTTTCTTT
NA	TRBV19	TRBJ2-2	NA	CASSNPGDIKNTGELFF	TGTGCCAGTAGTAATCCAGGGGACATCAAGAACACCGGGGAGCTGTTTTTT
NA	TRBV15	TRBJ2-1	TRBD2	CATSRQAGGINEQFF	TGTGCCACCAGCAGACAAGCGGGAGGGATCAATGAGCAGTTCTTC
NA	TRBV18	TRBJ2-2	NA	CASSPRAGELFF	TGTGCCAGCTCACCACGGGCAGGGGAGCTGTTTTTT
NA	TRBV21-1	TRBJ2-1	NA	CASSPRDRGETSGVNEQFF	TGTGCCAGCAGCCCGCGGGACAGGGGGGAGACTAGCGGCGTAAATGAGCAGTTCTTC
few	TRBV14	TRBJ2-5	NA	CASSQDYGDKEETQYF	TGTGCCAGCAGCCAAGATTATGGGGACAAAGAAGAGACCCAGTACTTC
NA	TRBV6-1	TRBJ1-6	NA	CASSETEGRPNSPLHF	TGTGCCAGCAGTGAAACGGAGGGAAGGCCGAATTCACCCCTCCACTTT
NA	TRBV23-1	TRBJ2-4	NA	CASTPGSHAKNIQYF	TGCGCCAGCACCCCGGGTAGCCACGCCAAAAACATTCAGTACTTC
once	TRBV28	TRBJ1-2	TRBD1	CASSSGQGVNYGYTF	TGTGCCAGCAGTTCCGGACAGGGCGTCAACTATGGCTACACCTTC
NA	TRBV7-9	TRBJ1-1	NA	CASSLFGTEAFF	TGTGCCAGCAGCTTATTTGGGACTGAAGCTTTCTTT
NA	TRBV5-1	TRBJ2-5	TRBD1	CASSPRTGGSETQYF	TGCGCCAGCAGCCCCCGGACAGGGGGATCAGAGACCCAGTACTTC
few	TRBV7-2	TRBJ2-1	NA	CASSLDPNSKEQFF	TGTGCCAGCAGCTTAGACCCAAATAGCAAAGAGCAGTTCTTC
NA	TRBV7-9	TRBJ1-1	NA	CASSSRTGSNTEAFF	TGTGCCAGCAGCTCGAGAACAGGTTCGAACACTGAAGCTTTCTTT
few	TRBV19	TRBJ1-2	TRBD1	CASSNDRAIYGYTF	TGTGCCAGTAGTAACGACAGGGCTATCTATGGCTACACCTTC
NA	TRBV19	TRBJ2-5	NA	CASSRLGQETQYF	TGTGCCAGTAGCCGACTAGGGCAAGAGACCCAGTACTTC
NA	TRBV2	TRBJ2-7	TRBD2	CASSLAGGPNEQYF	TGTGCCAGCAGTCTAGCGGGAGGGCCCAACGAGCAGTACTTC
few	TRBV5-1	TRBJ2-3	NA	CASSLGDTQYF	TGCGCCAGCAGCTTGGGGGATACGCAGTATTTT
NA	TRBV6-1	TRBJ2-3	TRBD2	CASSGLARGGDTQYF	TGTGCCAGCAGCGGACTAGCGAGAGGGGGGGATACGCAGTATTTT
NA	TRBV6-6	TRBJ2-1	TRBD2	CASSYSPSGRADEQFF	TGTGCCAGCAGTTACTCCCCTAGCGGGAGGGCCGATGAGCAGTTCTTC
NA	TRBV7-9	TRBJ1-2	NA	CASNSSPWTYGYTF	TGTGCCAGCAACTCCTCCCCATGGACGTATGGCTACACCTTC
NA	TRBV6-5	TRBJ1-3	TRBD1	CASRRTGGAGNTIYF	TGTGCCAGCAGAAGGACAGGGGGGGCAGGAAACACCATATATTTT
once	TRBV10-3	TRBJ2-2	NA	CAISESQVTNTGELFF	TGTGCCATCAGTGAGTCCCAGGTGACGAACACCGGGGAGCTGTTTTTT
NA	TRBV10-2	TRBJ1-3	NA	CASSESPGGSSGNTIYF	TGCGCCAGCAGTGAGTCACCGGGGGGCTCGTCTGGAAACACCATATATTTT
NA	TRBV23-1	TRBJ2-7	NA	CASSHNDVRYEQYF	TGCGCCAGCAGTCACAACGACGTACGCTACGAGCAGTACTTC
once	TRBV5-1	TRBJ2-3	NA	CASSLGDITSDTQYF	TGCGCCAGCAGCTTGGGGGACATAACATCGGATACGCAGTATTTT
once	TRBV5-1	TRBJ2-2	TRBD2	CASSFVLAGALGELFF	TGCGCTAGCAGCTTTGTACTAGCGGGGGCCCTGGGGGAGCTGTTTTTT
NA	TRBV6-5	TRBJ2-1	NA	CASRKVSAYNEQFF	TGTGCCAGCAGGAAGGTTAGCGCTTACAATGAGCAGTTCTTC
few	TRBV5-1	TRBJ2-1	NA	CASSLAPSYNEQFF	TGCGCCAGCAGCTTAGCTCCCTCCTACAATGAGCAGTTCTTC
NA	TRBV5-4	TRBJ2-3	NA	CASSLDTDTQYF	TGTGCCAGCAGCTTGGACACAGATACGCAGTATTTT
once	TRBV18	TRBJ2-7	NA	CASSPPNRDGGLSEQYF	TGTGCCAGCTCACCCCCAAACAGGGATGGGGGGCTCTCCGAGCAGTACTTC
NA	TRBV5-1	TRBJ2-1	TRBD2	CASSWSGRNNEQFF	TGCGCCAGCAGCTGGAGCGGGAGGAACAATGAGCAGTTCTTC
NA	TRBV13	TRBJ2-5	NA	CASSMTPGETQYF	TGTGCCAGCAGCATGACACCGGGAGAGACCCAGTACTTC
NA	TRBV10-2	TRBJ1-5	NA	CASSESFGDRDSNQPQHF	TGCGCCAGCAGTGAGTCCTTTGGGGACCGGGACAGCAATCAGCCCCAGCATTTT
NA	TRBV11-2	TRBJ2-5	TRBD2	CASSSSGASGTIGETQYF	TGTGCCAGCAGTTCGTCCGGGGCTAGCGGGACTATAGGAGAGACCCAGTACTTC